Below are 19 T cell receptor beta chains sequenced from a single sample in a study of post-analysis software for immune sequencing data. Study observations and caveats: The five TRBV segments detected at higher frequency in patients than in controls included TRBV5-6, TRBV5-1 and TRBV20-1.

The antigens of these receptors remain unknown. Unique molecular identifiers were present in the TCR beta cDNA libraries. MiXCR, run by TCRdb on the PCR reads, gives a single entry per CDR3 protein. Among hundreds of thousands of distinct CDR3 sequences listed, 25% to 30% were seen once. Sequences were obtained from blood. These receptors were collected from a girl aged 10-17 years with multiple sclerosis.

The V call is TRBV10-3, the J call TRBJ2-3; TRBD2 agrees at 12 bases. CDR3 size: 14 residues. The V and J ends lost 6 bases and 6 bases, in that order; junction bases with no gene match: 4. CDR1 ENHRY and CDR2 SYGVKD come from the germline V gene. The CDR3 sequence: CAISGLAGLDTQYF. The CDR3 DNA reads TGTGCCATCAGCGGACTAGCGGGGCTCGATACGCAGTATTTT.

The chain joins TRBV27 to TRBJ2-4, with 7 positions matching TRBD1. V lost 6 bases to trimming and J lost 0 bases; unmatched junction nucleotides: 8. CDR1 MNHEY and CDR2 SMNVEV come from the germline V gene (reference sequence). The CDR3 extends over 16 amino acids. The CDR3 here is CASRARQGRAKNIQYF. The CDR3 bases are TGTGCCAGCAGGGCAAGACAGGGTAGAGCCAAAAACATTCAGTACTTC.

The genes are TRBV18 and TRBJ1-2, with D hard to call. The germline V gene encodes CDR1 KGHSH and CDR2 LQKENI. CDR3 length: 14 amino acids. Trimming removed 6 bases from V and 3 bases from J, with 14 bases in between. This CDR3 is CASSTLGVDYGYTF. Here the CDR3 DNA reads TGTGCCAGCTCCACGTTGGGCGTGGACTATGGCTACACCTTC.

The chain couples TRBV20-1 to TRBJ2-3, with TRBD2 identical over 7 bases. Per the germline V gene, CDR1 is DFQATT and CDR2 is SNEGSKA (reference sequence). The CDR3 loop spans 13 amino acids. V lost 0 bases and J lost 9; bases outside the gene matches: 6. CDR3 in DNA: TGCAGTGCTAGAGAAACGGGACTACCAACGCAGTATTTT. Its translation: CSARETGLPTQYF.

On this clonotype itself: A read error is possible here, since a much larger clone lies one base away. The chain carries TRBV10-3 and TRBJ2-3, with 7 positions matching TRBD2. V gave up 4 bases and J gave up 6 bases; unmatched junction bases: 13. CDR1 is ENHRY, CDR2 SYGVKD, per germline. The CDR3 spans 16 residues. The CDR3 region has the DNA TGTGCCATCAGTGCGGCTAGCGGTTTTTGGCTGGATACGCAGTATTTT. Translating gives CAISAASGFWLDTQYF.

This chain links TRBV7-9 with TRBJ2-7; 9 positions match TRBD1. The CDR3 spans 14 residues. The V segment lost 3 bases and the J segment 3 bases; nucleotides outside the gene matches: 3. Germline CDR1 SEHNR, CDR2 FQNEAQ (reference sequence). The CDR3 DNA reads as TGTGCCAGCAGCTTTGACAGGGGGATCTACGAGCAGTACTTC. Residues: CASSFDRGIYEQYF.

This clonotype was observed a single time. This rearrangement joins TRBV6-5 to TRBJ1-2; D uncertain. V lost 9 bases and J 12 bases, leaving 20 bases between the germline ends. CDR3 size: 12 residues. The germline V gene has CDR1 MNHEY and CDR2 SVGAGI. Here the CDR3 reads CASSIRVGRNTF. CDR3 coding DNA: TGTGCCAGTAGTATCCGCGTTGGGCGCAACACCTTC.

J is TRBJ1-5 and V is TRBV6-5, with D maybe TRBD1 (5 bases). V was shortened by 6 bases and J by 6 bases, with 15 bases between the two germline ends. CDR3 length: 14 residues. The germline V gene encodes CDR1 MNHEY and CDR2 SVGAGI. The chain's CDR3 is CASSETQGIQPQHF. The CDR3 nucleotides read TGTGCCAGCAGCGAGACGCAGGGTATTCAGCCCCAGCATTTT.

The chain is built from TRBV5-1 and TRBJ1-1; D not certain. The length of the CDR3 is 11 residues. The V end was cut by 5 bases, the J end by 12 bases, with 14 bases between. The germline V gene encodes CDR1 SGHRS and CDR2 YFSETQ. This chain's CDR3 is CASRMGSQTFF. The CDR3 DNA follows: TGCGCCAGCAGAATGGGCAGTCAGACTTTCTTT.

The rearrangement links TRBV20-1 to TRBJ1-2, with 7 bases that match TRBD1. Germline loops: CDR1 DFQATT, CDR2 SNEGSKA (reference sequence). Trimming at V came to 5 bases and at J to 4 bases, leaving 4 bases not matched to a gene. The CDR3 has 12 amino acids. CDR3 coding DNA: TGCAGTGCTTCACAGGGGCCCTATGGCTACACCTTC. Translating it yields CSASQGPYGYTF.

In nucleotides, the CDR3 is TGTGCCAGCAGCTTCCGTGCTAGCGGGAGCCGGGCCAAAAACATTCAGTACTTC. Translating gives CASSFRASGSRAKNIQYF. The rearrangement links TRBV11-2 to TRBJ2-4, with 10 positions matching TRBD2. V lost 3 bases, J lost 1 base, and 9 bases stayed unmatched. The CDR3 runs to 18 residues. CDR1 is SGHAT, CDR2 FQNNGV, per germline.

This clonotype was counted only a few times. V usage is TRBV4-3 and J usage is TRBJ1-2; D is uncertain. CDR3 length: 12 residues. CDR1 and CDR2 (germline): LGHNA, YSLEER. Trimming took off 1 base at V and 8 bases at J, with 8 bases between the two ends. CDR3 in amino acids: CASSQGPVGYTF. In DNA form, the CDR3 reads TGCGCCAGCAGCCAAGGCCCTGTCGGCTACACCTTC.

This clonotype was counted between two and nine times. This chain joins TRBV7-7 and TRBJ2-7, with D uncertain. The DNA matches TRBJ2-5 better at its end, which makes the J call doubtful. Per germline, CDR1 SSHAT and CDR2 FNYEAQ (reference sequence). The length of the CDR3 is 14 residues. The CDR3 is CASSWGISQETQYF. The CDR3 nucleotides read TGTGCCAGCAGCTGGGGAATTTCTCAAGAGACCCAGTACTTC.

This clonotype occurred a few times. The chain links TRBV7-2 to TRBJ2-1; D is ambiguous. CDR3 size: 15 residues. V lost 5 bases, J lost 4 bases, and 15 bases lay in between. Germline loops: CDR1 SGHTA, CDR2 FQGNSA. CDR3 coding DNA: TGTGCCAGCAGCCGTCACTCAACCCGGTACAATGAGCAGTTCTTC. It is translated as CASSRHSTRYNEQFF. The variable domain in full, with the rest retrieved from reference TRBV7-2 and TRBJ2-1, is GAGVSQSPSNKVTEKGKDVELRCDPISGHTALYWYRQSLGQGLEFLIYFQGNSAPDKSGLPSDRFSAERTGGSVSTLTIQRTQQEDSAVYLCASSRHSTRYNEQFFGPGTRLTVL.

V gene TRBV5-1 combines with J gene TRBJ1-1; 12 bases are shared with TRBD1. The CDR3 consists of 19 residues. CDR1 is SGHRS, CDR2 YFSETQ, per germline. With V trimmed by 3 bases and J by 3 bases, 15 bases remained unmatched. Here the CDR3 DNA reads TGCGCCAGCAGCTCGGGAAGCCCCGGGACAGGGGGCTGGGACACTGAAGCTTTCTTT. Translating gives CASSSGSPGTGGWDTEAFF. Variable domain in full (rest from reference TRBV5-1 and TRBJ1-1): KAGVTQTPRYLIKTRGQQVTLSCSPISGHRSVSWYQQTPGQGLQFLFEYFSETQRNKGNFPGRFSGRQFSNSRSEMNVSTLELGDSALYLCASSSGSPGTGGWDTEAFFGQGTRLTVV.

Turning to this clonotype: It may be a read error: a sequence one base away is much more abundant. The chain links TRBV10-3 to TRBJ2-3; perhaps D is TRBD1 or TRBD2 (5 bases each). The CDR3 spans 14 residues. Trimming took 6 bases from V and 5 from J, leaving 15 bases between them. Germline V gene data show CDR1 as ENHRY and CDR2 as SYGVKD. CDR3 DNA sequence: TGTGCCATCAGAGAGGACGGGGCTGGAGATACGCAGTATTTT. This encodes CAIREDGAGDTQYF.

The gene calls are TRBV9 and TRBJ2-4, with 9 bases fitting TRBD1. The end of the DNA fits TRBJ2-7 better, so the J call may be wrong. This CDR3 comprises 15 residues. Germline loops: CDR1 SGDLS, CDR2 YYNGEE. The CDR3 reads CASSVGGTGSHEQYF. CDR3 DNA sequence: TGTGCCAGCAGCGTAGGGGGGACAGGGAGCCACGAGCAGTACTTC.

This chain joins TRBV20-1 and TRBJ2-5; D is unresolved. TRBJ2-7 explains the end of the DNA better; the J call may be wrong. Germline assignment: CDR1 DFQATT and CDR2 SNEGSKA (reference sequence). The CDR3 sequence is 11 residues long. As DNA, the CDR3 is TGCAGTGCTGCCACGTTCGGCGAGCAGTACTTC. It translates to CSAATFGEQYF.

V usage is TRBV9 and J usage is TRBJ2-1; TRBD2 agrees at 13 bases. V was pared by 3 bases and J by 2 bases, with 8 bases of the junction left unmatched. Germline V gives CDR1 SGDLS, CDR2 YYNGEE. The CDR3 covers 18 residues. In DNA, the CDR3 is TGTGCCAGCAGCGAGCGAGGACTAGCGGGGGTTCCCTACAATGAGCAGTTCTTC. The encoded protein is CASSERGLAGVPYNEQFF.